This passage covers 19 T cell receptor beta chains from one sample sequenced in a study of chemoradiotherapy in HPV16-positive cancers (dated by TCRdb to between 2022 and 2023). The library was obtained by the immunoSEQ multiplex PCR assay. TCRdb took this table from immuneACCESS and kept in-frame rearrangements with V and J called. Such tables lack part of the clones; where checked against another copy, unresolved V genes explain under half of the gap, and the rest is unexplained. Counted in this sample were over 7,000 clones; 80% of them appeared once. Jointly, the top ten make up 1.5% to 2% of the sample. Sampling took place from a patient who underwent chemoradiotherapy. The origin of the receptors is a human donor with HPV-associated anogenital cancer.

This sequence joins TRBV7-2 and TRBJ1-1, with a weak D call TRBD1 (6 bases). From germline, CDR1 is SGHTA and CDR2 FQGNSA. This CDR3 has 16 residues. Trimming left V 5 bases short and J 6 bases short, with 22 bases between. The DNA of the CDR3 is TGTGCCAGCAGCCCGGGAGGGGGGGAAGGTTTTTCTGAAGCTTTCTTT. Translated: CASSPGGGEGFSEAFF.

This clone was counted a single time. DNA for the CDR3: TGTGCCAGCAGCCCGCACCTTACGACTAGCTGGAGTGGGCAGTTCTTC. Protein sequence: CASSPHLTTSWSGQFF. The chain employs TRBV5-8 and TRBJ2-1; 7 bases are shared with TRBD2. CDR1 and CDR2 (germline): SGHTS, YDEGEE. The CDR3 sequence is 16 residues long. V shed 4 bases, J shed 12 bases, and the junction held 19 bases outside the gene matches.

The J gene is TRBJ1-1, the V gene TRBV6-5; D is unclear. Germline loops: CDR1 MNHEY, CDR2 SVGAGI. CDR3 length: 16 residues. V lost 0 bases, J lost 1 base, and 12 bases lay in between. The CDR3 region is CASSYSSVGSNTEAFF. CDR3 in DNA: TGTGCCAGCAGTTACTCGTCCGTGGGATCGAACACTGAAGCTTTCTTT.

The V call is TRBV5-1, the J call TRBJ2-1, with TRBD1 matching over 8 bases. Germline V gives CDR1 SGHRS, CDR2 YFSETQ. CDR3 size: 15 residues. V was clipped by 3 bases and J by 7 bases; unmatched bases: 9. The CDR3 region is CASSSYWDRRNEQFF. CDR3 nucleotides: TGCGCCAGCAGCTCCTACTGGGACAGGAGGAATGAGCAGTTCTTC.

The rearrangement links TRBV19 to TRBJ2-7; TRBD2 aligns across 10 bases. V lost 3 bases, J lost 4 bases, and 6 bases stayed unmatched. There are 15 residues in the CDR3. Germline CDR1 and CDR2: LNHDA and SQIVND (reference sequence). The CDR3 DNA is TGTGCCAGTAGTATTCAAGCGGGAGGGATATACGAGCAGTACTTC. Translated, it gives CASSIQAGGIYEQYF.

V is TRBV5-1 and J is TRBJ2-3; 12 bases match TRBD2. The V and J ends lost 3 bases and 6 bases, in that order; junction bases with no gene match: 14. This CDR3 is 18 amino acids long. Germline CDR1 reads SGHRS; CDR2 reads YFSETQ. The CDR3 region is CASSSKHQTSGGWDTQYF. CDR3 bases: TGCGCCAGCAGCTCAAAACACCAGACTAGCGGGGGTTGGGATACGCAGTATTTT.

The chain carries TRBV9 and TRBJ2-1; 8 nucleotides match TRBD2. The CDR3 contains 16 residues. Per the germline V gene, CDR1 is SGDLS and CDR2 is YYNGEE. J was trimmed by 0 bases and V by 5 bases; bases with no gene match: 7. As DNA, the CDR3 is TGTGCCAGCAGGGCAACTAGCGGCGGCTCCTACAATGAGCAGTTCTTC. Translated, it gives CASRATSGGSYNEQFF.

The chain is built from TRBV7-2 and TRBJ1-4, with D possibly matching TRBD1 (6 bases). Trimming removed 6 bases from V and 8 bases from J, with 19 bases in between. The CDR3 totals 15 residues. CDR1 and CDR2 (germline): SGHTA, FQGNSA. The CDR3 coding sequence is TGTGCCAGCAGACCCGGGGGGGGCTGGGAAGAAAAACTGTTTTTT. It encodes CASRPGGGWEEKLFF.

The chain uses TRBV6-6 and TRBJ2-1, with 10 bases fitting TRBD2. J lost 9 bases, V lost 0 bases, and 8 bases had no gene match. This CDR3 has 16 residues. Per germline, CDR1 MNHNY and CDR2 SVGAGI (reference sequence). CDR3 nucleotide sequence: TGTGCCAGCAGTTACTCGACCAGCGGGGGGGCGGGTGAGCAGTTCTTC. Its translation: CASSYSTSGGAGEQFF.

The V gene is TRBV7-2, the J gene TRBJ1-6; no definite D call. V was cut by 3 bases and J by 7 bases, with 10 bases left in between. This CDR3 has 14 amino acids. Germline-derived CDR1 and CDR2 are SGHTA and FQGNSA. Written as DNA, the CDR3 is TGTGCCAGCAGCTTGGGGAATCTCAATTCACCCCTCCACTTT. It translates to CASSLGNLNSPLHF.

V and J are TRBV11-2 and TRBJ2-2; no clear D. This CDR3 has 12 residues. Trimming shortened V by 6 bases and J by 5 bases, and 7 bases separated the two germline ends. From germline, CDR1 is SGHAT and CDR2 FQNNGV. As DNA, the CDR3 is TGTGCCAGCAGGTCAAATACCGGGGAGCTGTTTTTT. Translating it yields CASRSNTGELFF.

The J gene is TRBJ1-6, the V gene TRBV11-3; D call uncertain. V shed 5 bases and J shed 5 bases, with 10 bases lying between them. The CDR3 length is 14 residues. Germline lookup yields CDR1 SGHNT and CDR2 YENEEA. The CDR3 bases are TGTGCCAGCAGCCTTTATGGGGATAATTCACCCCTCCACTTT. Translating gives CASSLYGDNSPLHF. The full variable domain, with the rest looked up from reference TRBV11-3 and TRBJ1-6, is EAGVVQSPRYKIIEKKQPVAFWCNPISGHNTLYWYLQNLGQGPELLIRYENEEAVDDSQLPKDRFSAERLKGVDSTLKIQPAELGDSAVYLCASSLYGDNSPLHFGNGTRLTVT.

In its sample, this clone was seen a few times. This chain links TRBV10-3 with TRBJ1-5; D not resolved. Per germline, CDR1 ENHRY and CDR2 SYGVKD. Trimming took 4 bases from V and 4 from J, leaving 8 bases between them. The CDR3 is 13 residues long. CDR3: CAISVELNQPQHF. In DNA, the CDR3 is TGTGCCATCAGTGTAGAGCTAAATCAGCCCCAGCATTTT.

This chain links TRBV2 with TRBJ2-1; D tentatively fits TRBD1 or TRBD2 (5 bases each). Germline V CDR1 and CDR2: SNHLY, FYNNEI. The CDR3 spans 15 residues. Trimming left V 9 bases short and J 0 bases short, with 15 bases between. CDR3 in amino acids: CARTRQTISYNEQFF. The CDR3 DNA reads TGTGCCAGAACCAGACAGACTATCTCCTACAATGAGCAGTTCTTC. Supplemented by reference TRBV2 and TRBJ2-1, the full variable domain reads EPEVTQTPSHQVTQMGQEVILRCVPISNHLYFYWYRQILGQKVEFLVSFYNNEISEKSEIFDDQFSVERPDGSNFTLKIRSTKLEDSAMYFCARTRQTISYNEQFFGPGTRLTVL.

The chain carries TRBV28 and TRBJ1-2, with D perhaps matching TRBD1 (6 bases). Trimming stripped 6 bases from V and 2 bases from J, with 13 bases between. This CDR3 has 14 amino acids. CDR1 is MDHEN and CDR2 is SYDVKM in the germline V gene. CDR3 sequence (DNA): TGTGCCAGCAGGGAACCGGGACAAAACTATGGCTACACCTTC. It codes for CASREPGQNYGYTF.

In DNA form, the CDR3 reads TGTGCCAGCAGCGTAGTAGGAGGGGGCGATGAAAAACTGTTTTTT. Protein: CASSVVGGGDEKLFF. The J gene is TRBJ1-4, the V gene TRBV9; 7 bases match TRBD1. Germline lookup yields CDR1 SGDLS and CDR2 YYNGEE. With 0 bases clipped from V and 6 bases from J, the junction kept 5 bases outside the gene matches. The CDR3 has 15 residues.

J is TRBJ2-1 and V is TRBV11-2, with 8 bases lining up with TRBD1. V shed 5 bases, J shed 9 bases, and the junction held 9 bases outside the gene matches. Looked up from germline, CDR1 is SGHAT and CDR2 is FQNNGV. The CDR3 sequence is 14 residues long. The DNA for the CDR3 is TGTGCCAGCAGCGCTACAAACAGGGGGTCTGAGCAGTTCTTC. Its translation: CASSATNRGSEQFF.

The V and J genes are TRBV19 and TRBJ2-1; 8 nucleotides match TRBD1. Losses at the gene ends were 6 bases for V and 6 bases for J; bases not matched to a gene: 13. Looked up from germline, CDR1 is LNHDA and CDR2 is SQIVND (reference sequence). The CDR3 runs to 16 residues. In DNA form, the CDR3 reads TGTGCCAGTAGCCCCAACAAAGGACAGGGCTTCAATGAGCAGTTCTTC. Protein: CASSPNKGQGFNEQFF.

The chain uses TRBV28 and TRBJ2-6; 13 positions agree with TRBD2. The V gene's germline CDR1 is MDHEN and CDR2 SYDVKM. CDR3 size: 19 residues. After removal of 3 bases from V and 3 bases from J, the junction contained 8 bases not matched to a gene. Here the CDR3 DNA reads TGTGCCAGCAGTTTTTGGACTAGCGGGAGTAAAGGTGGGGCCAACGTCCTGACTTTC. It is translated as CASSFWTSGSKGGANVLTF.